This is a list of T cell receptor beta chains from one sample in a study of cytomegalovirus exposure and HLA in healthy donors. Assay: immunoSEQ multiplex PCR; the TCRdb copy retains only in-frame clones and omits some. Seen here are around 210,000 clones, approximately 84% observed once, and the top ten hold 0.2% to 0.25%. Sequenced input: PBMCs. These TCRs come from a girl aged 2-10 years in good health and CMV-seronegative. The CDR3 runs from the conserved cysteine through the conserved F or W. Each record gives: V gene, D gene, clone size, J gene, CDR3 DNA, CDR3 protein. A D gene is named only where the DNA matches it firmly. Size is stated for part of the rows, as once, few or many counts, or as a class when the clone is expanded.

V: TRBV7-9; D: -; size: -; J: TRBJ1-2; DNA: TGTGCCAGCAGCTTTTCGACTGATAACTATGGCTACACCTTC; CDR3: CASSFSTDNYGYTF
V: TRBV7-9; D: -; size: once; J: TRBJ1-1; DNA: TGTGCCAGCAGCTTAACCTCGGGGGGTGGGACTGAAGCTTTCTTT; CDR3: CASSLTSGGGTEAFF
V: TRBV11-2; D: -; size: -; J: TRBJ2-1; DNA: TGTGCCAGCACCCCGGAGTGGGTCTCCTACAATGAGCAGTTCTTC; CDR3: CASTPEWVSYNEQFF
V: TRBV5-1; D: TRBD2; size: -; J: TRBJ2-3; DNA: TGCGCCAGCAGCTTGGGACTAGCGGGAGGGCCGCCAGATACGCAGTATTTT; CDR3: CASSLGLAGGPPDTQYF
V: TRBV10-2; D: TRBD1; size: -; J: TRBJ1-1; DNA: TGCGCCAGCAGGCCGGGACAGGGGACAACTGAAGCTTTCTTT; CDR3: CASRPGQGTTEAFF
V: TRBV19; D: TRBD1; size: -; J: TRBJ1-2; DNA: TGTGCCAGTAGTCCCGGGACAGGGGGCTATGGCTACACCTTC; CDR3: CASSPGTGGYGYTF
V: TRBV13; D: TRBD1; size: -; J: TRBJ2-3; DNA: TGTGCCAGCAGCTTGGGACAGGGCACAGATACGCAGTATTTT; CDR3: CASSLGQGTDTQYF
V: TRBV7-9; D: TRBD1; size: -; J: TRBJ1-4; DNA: TGTGCCAGCAGCTTAACAGGGGGCCTTGAAAAACTGTTTTTT; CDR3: CASSLTGGLEKLFF
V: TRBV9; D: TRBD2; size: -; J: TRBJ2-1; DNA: TGTGCCAGCAGCGACCGACCAGCGGGGCTGAGCTCCTACAATGAGCAGTTCTTC; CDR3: CASSDRPAGLSSYNEQFF
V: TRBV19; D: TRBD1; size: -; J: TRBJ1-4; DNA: TGTGCCAGTAGAATACAGGGGAAGGGTGAAAAACTGTTTTTT; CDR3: CASRIQGKGEKLFF
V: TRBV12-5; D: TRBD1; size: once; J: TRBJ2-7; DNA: TGTGCTGTACGACAGGGATCCTACGAGCAGTACTTC; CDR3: CAVRQGSYEQYF
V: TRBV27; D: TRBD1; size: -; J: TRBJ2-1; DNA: TGTGCCAGCAGGGGACAGGTAATCGGCAATGAGCAGTTCTTC; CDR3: CASRGQVIGNEQFF
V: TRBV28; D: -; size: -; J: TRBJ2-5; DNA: TGTGCCAGCTCCCTGAGGACTAACAAAGAGACCCAGTACTTC; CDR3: CASSLRTNKETQYF
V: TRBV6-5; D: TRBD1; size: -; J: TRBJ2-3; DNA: TGTGCCAGCGCAGGGACAGGGCCCGATACGCAGTATTTT; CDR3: CASAGTGPDTQYF
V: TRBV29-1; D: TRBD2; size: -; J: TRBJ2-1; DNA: TGCAGCGTTGGAGGCGGGGTGACTAGCCGACACTACAATGAGCAGTTCTTC; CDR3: CSVGGGVTSRHYNEQFF
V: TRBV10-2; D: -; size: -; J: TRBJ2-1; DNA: TGCGCCAGCAGTGAGGGCATCTACAATGAGCAGTTCTTC; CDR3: CASSEGIYNEQFF
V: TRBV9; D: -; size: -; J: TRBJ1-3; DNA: TGTGCCAGCAGCGTATGGCACGGACTCTCTGGAAACACCATATATTTT; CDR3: CASSVWHGLSGNTIYF
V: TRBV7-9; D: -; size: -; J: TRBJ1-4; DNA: TGTGCCAGCAGCTTTTCGGTGAATGAAAAACTGTTTTTT; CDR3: CASSFSVNEKLFF
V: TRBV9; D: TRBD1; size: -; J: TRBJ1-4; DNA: TGTGCCAGCAGCGGACAGGGAAGAGAGAACGAAAAACTGTTTTTT; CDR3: CASSGQGRENEKLFF
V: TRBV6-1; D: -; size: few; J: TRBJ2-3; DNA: TGTGCCAGCAGCCTTGAGGTACGACGTGATACGCAGTATTTT; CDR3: CASSLEVRRDTQYF
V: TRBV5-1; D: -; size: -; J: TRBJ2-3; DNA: TGCGCCAGCAGCTCCCGACTGTCCCTCACAGATACGCAGTATTTT; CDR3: CASSSRLSLTDTQYF
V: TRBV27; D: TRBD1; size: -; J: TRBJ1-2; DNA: TGTGCCAGCAGTTTATCTTCAGGGGGCTTCTATGGCTATACCTTC; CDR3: CASSLSSGGFYGYTF